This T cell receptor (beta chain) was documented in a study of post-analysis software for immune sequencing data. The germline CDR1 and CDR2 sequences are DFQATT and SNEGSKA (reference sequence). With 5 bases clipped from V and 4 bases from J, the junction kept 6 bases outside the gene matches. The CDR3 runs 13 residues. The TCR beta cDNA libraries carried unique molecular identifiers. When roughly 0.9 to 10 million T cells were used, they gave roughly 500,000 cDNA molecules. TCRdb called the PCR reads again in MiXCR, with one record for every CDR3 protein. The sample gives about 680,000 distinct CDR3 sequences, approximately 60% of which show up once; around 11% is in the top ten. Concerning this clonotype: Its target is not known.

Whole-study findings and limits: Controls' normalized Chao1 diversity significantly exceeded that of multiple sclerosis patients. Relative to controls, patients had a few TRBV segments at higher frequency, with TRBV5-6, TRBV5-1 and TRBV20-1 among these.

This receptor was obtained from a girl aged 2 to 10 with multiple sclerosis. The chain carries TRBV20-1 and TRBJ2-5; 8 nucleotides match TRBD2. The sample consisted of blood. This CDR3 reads CSAGQAGAETQYF. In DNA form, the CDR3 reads TGCAGTGCTGGTCAAGCGGGGGCAGAGACCCAGTACTTC.